The 30 T cell receptor beta chains below were found in one sample sequenced in a study of T cell changes during pregnancy in multiple sclerosis (dated by TCRdb to about 2019). Library generation was performed with the immunoSEQ multiplex PCR assay. TCRdb provides this immuneACCESS table in a form limited to in-frame rearrangements. Some clones are lacking; in checked studies, under half of them reflect an unresolved V gene, and why the rest are absent is not known. For this sample the table gives roughly 66,000 clones, of which about nine tenths were detected only once. Of the sample, about 2.5% falls within the top ten clones. The specimen was peripheral blood, collected in the first trimester of pregnancy. These receptors were taken from a female donor with multiple sclerosis, enrolled in a pregnancy study.

The rearrangement uses TRBV18 and TRBJ2-6, with TRBD1 matching 12 bases. Germline CDR1 KGHSH, CDR2 LQKENI. The CDR3 consists of 16 residues. Trimming took 6 bases from V and 4 from J; bases not matched to a gene: 4. CDR3 sequence reads: CASSGTGGLGANVLTF. The CDR3 DNA is TGTGCCAGCTCGGGGACAGGGGGCCTGGGGGCCAACGTCCTGACTTTC.

This chain joins TRBV27 and TRBJ2-3; D might be TRBD1 (6 bases). Germline V gene data show CDR1 as MNHEY and CDR2 as SMNVEV (reference sequence). This CDR3 has 15 amino acids. Trimming shortened V by 6 bases and J by 5 bases, and 18 bases separated the two germline ends. The CDR3 loop is CASRAGQLGGDTQYF. CDR3 sequence (DNA): TGTGCCAGCAGGGCAGGACAGCTGGGTGGAGATACGCAGTATTTT.

The chain combines TRBV2 with TRBJ2-3; TRBD2 matches 7 bases. This CDR3 comprises 14 residues. Per germline, CDR1 SNHLY and CDR2 FYNNEI. The ends lost 8 bases at V and 2 bases at J; junction bases unmatched: 7. The CDR3 is CASERDQYTDTQYF. The CDR3 DNA follows: TGTGCCAGCGAGCGGGACCAGTACACAGATACGCAGTATTTT.

This rearrangement joins TRBV28 to TRBJ1-5; 9 bases agree with TRBD1. The V segment lost 5 bases and the J segment 7 bases; nucleotides outside the gene matches: 12. The CDR3 covers 16 residues. Germline V gives CDR1 MDHEN, CDR2 SYDVKM. In nucleotides, the CDR3 is TGTGCCAGCAGTATCACCGGGACAGGGTCGAGCCAGCCCCAGCATTTT. Residues: CASSITGTGSSQPQHF.

This chain connects TRBV29-1 to TRBJ2-3; TRBD2 matches 10 bases. CDR1 is SQVTM and CDR2 is ANQGSEA in the germline V gene. The CDR3 sequence is 16 residues long. V trimming: 4 bases; J trimming: 0 bases; junction bases outside the gene matches: 7. CDR3: CSVVGLAASSTDTQYF. CDR3 nucleotides: TGCAGCGTTGTTGGACTAGCGGCATCTAGCACAGATACGCAGTATTTT.

CDR3 DNA: TGTGCCAGCAGTAGTCTAGGGGACGAGCAGTACTTC. This gives the protein CASSSLGDEQYF. This rearrangement joins TRBV6-1 to TRBJ2-7; D perhaps matches TRBD1 (5 bases). The germline V gene encodes CDR1 MNHNS and CDR2 SASEGT. Trimming stripped 5 bases from V and 5 bases from J, with 10 bases between. The CDR3 covers 12 residues.

This clone came up a few times. The rearrangement joins TRBV2 to TRBJ1-1; D not certain. The length of the CDR3 is 13 residues. Germline-derived CDR1 and CDR2 are SNHLY and FYNNEI. With 7 bases removed from V and 7 bases from J, the gap between germline ends came to 16 bases. CDR3 amino acids: CASTLKMRIEAFF. CDR3 nucleotides: TGTGCCAGCACCTTAAAAATGCGGATTGAAGCTTTCTTT. Looking up the rest from reference TRBV2 and TRBJ1-1 gives the full variable domain: EPEVTQTPSHQVTQMGQEVILRCVPISNHLYFYWYRQILGQKVEFLVSFYNNEISEKSEIFDDQFSVERPDGSNFTLKIRSTKLEDSAMYFCASTLKMRIEAFFGQGTRLTVV.

The rearrangement joins TRBV30 to TRBJ2-7; the D is unclear. The ends were cut back, 6 bases at V and 0 bases at J, with 12 bases in the middle. Germline CDR1 is GTSNPN and CDR2 is SVGIG (reference sequence). This CDR3 is built from 13 residues. The chain's CDR3 is CACLGVSSYEQYF. The DNA of the CDR3 is TGTGCCTGCCTCGGAGTTAGCTCCTACGAGCAGTACTTC.

V gene TRBV11-3 combines with J gene TRBJ2-5, with D possibly TRBD2 on 6 matching bases. The CDR3 is made up of 19 amino acids. Germline assignment: CDR1 SGHNT and CDR2 YENEEA. V was clipped by 2 bases and J by 3 bases, with 25 bases between them. CDR3 protein: CASSLHIGFFGGNEETQYF. In DNA form, the CDR3 reads TGTGCCAGCAGCTTACACATTGGGTTCTTTGGCGGGAACGAAGAGACCCAGTACTTC.

The DNA of the CDR3 is TGTGCCAGTAGTGAGACAGGCAATCAGCCCCAGCATTTT. It yields the protein CASSETGNQPQHF. This chain links TRBV19 with TRBJ1-5; TRBD1 is a possible D gene (5 bases). V lost 5 bases to trimming and J lost 2 bases, with 7 bases between them. The CDR3 spans 13 residues. Germline lookup yields CDR1 LNHDA and CDR2 SQIVND (reference sequence).

This chain joins TRBV7-3 and TRBJ2-7, with D possibly matching TRBD2 (7 bases). The V end lost 5 bases, the J end lost 7 bases, and 18 bases lay between the germline ends. This CDR3 spans 14 amino acids. The germline CDR1 and CDR2 sequences are SGHTA and FQGTGA. CDR3 DNA sequence: TGTGCCAGCAGCCGAATGGGGGGGCTAGGAGAGCAGTACTTC. This gives the protein CASSRMGGLGEQYF.

This clone was detected only a few times. The chain couples TRBV2 to TRBJ1-1; D ambiguous. V lost 3 bases and J lost 5, with 7 bases in between. The CDR3 sequence is 12 residues long. Germline-derived CDR1 and CDR2 are SNHLY and FYNNEI. The CDR3 sequence: CASSDPSTEAFF. The CDR3 DNA follows: TGTGCCAGCAGTGACCCGTCTACTGAAGCTTTCTTT.

V is TRBV28 and J is TRBJ2-7; D possibly corresponds to TRBD1 (5 bases). Trimming pared 6 bases from V and 3 bases from J, leaving 21 bases between. CDR1 and CDR2 (germline): MDHEN, SYDVKM. CDR3 length: 16 amino acids. The CDR3 DNA reads TGTGCCAGCAGGCACAGGACCCAACCAGGAAACTACGAGCAGTACTTC. This sequence encodes CASRHRTQPGNYEQYF. Looking up the rest from reference TRBV28 and TRBJ2-7 gives the full variable domain: DVKVTQSSRYLVKRTGEKVFLECVQDMDHENMFWYRQDPGLGLRLIYFSYDVKMKEKGDIPEGYSVSREKKERFSLILESASTNQTSMYLCASRHRTQPGNYEQYFGPGTRLTVT.

The rearrangement joins TRBV4-1 to TRBJ2-1; TRBD1 aligns across 7 bases. The ends lost 2 bases at V and 9 bases at J; junction bases unmatched: 4. The CDR3 spans 13 residues. The germline gives CDR1 MGHRA, CDR2 YSYEKL. The CDR3 reads CASSQYRGSEQFF. In DNA, the CDR3 is TGCGCCAGCAGCCAATACAGGGGATCTGAGCAGTTCTTC.

The chain joins TRBV6-1 to TRBJ2-5; D might be TRBD1 (6 bases). V was pared by 7 bases and J by 11 bases, with 17 bases between. The germline V gene encodes CDR1 MNHNS and CDR2 SASEGT. This CDR3 has 12 amino acids. The CDR3 DNA reads TGTGCCAGCATCGAACAGGGTTACCAGCAGTACTTC. Translation: CASIEQGYQQYF.

The V and J genes are TRBV11-2 and TRBJ2-7; TRBD2 matches at 8 bases. The CDR3 covers 15 residues. Trimming took 5 bases from V and 2 from J; bases not matched to a gene: 8. Per germline, CDR1 SGHAT and CDR2 FQNNGV. The DNA of the CDR3 is TGTGCCAGCAGCGATAAGCGGGAGTCCACCTACGAGCAGTACTTC. Translation: CASSDKRESTYEQYF.

CDR3 DNA sequence: TGTGCCAGCAGCCAAAGAAGGGGAGGTAGCGGTAGCACAGATACGCAGTATTTT. Protein sequence: CASSQRRGGSGSTDTQYF. The V gene is TRBV14, the J gene TRBJ2-3, with D possibly matching TRBD2 (6 bases). Germline V gene sequence: CDR1 SGHDN, CDR2 FVKESK. V shed 2 bases and J shed 0 bases, with 18 bases lying between them. The CDR3 loop spans 18 amino acids. The full variable domain, rest sourced from reference TRBV14 and TRBJ2-3, is EAGVTQFPSHSVIEKGQTVTLRCDPISGHDNLYWYRRVMGKEIKFLLHFVKESKQDESGMPNNRFLAERTGGTYSTLKVQPAELEDSGVYFCASSQRRGGSGSTDTQYFGPGTRLTVL.

V usage is TRBV19 and J usage is TRBJ2-5; 8 nucleotides align to TRBD2. The CDR3 has 18 residues. The ends lost 0 bases at V and 7 bases at J; junction bases unmatched: 16. The germline gives CDR1 LNHDA, CDR2 SQIVND (reference sequence). CDR3 DNA sequence: TGTGCCAGTAGTATAGATCTATCCGGGACTAGAACCCGAGGGACCCAGTACTTC. Encoded protein: CASSIDLSGTRTRGTQYF. Full variable domain (missing parts from reference TRBV19 and TRBJ2-5): DGGITQSPKYLFRKEGQNVTLSCEQNLNHDAMYWYRQDPGQGLRLIYYSQIVNDFQKGDIAEGYSVSREKKESFPLTVTSAQKNPTAFYLCASSIDLSGTRTRGTQYFGPGTRLLVL.

The chain has TRBV4-2 and TRBJ2-2, with 10 bases lining up with TRBD2. With V trimmed by 0 bases and J by 5 bases, 12 bases remained unmatched. Germline CDR1 is LGHNA and CDR2 is YNFKEQ. The CDR3 totals 19 residues. CDR3 amino acids: CASSQDGAAGGPETGELFF. The DNA of the CDR3 is TGTGCCAGCAGCCAAGATGGCGCAGCGGGAGGGCCTGAAACCGGGGAGCTGTTTTTT.

This chain joins TRBV28 and TRBJ1-1; weak D call: TRBD1 (5 bases). Between the trimmed V and J ends, which lost 2 bases and 5 bases, there was a span of 15 bases. The germline V gene has CDR1 MDHEN and CDR2 SYDVKM. This CDR3 spans 15 amino acids. The CDR3 reads CASSLGGVSRTEAFF. The CDR3 nucleotides are TGTGCCAGCAGTTTAGGGGGGGTCTCTCGAACTGAAGCTTTCTTT.

J is TRBJ2-3 and V is TRBV7-2; TRBD2 aligns across 9 bases. The J segment lost 2 bases and the V segment lost 1 base, leaving 7 bases of the junction unmatched. CDR1 is SGHTA, CDR2 FQGNSA, per germline. This CDR3 is 17 amino acids long. The CDR3 bases are TGTGCCAGCAGCTTAGAAGGACTAGCGAGGCCCACAGATACGCAGTATTTT. It yields the protein CASSLEGLARPTDTQYF.

CDR3 in amino acids: CASSSPGFTDTQYF. The CDR3 DNA sequence: TGTGCCAGCAGCTCCCCAGGGTTCACAGATACGCAGTATTTT. V is TRBV5-6 and J is TRBJ2-3; the D gene is possibly TRBD1 (5 bases). Deletions cut 3 bases from V and 2 bases from J, with 10 bases between. Germline V gene sequence: CDR1 SGHDT, CDR2 YYEEEE. The CDR3 covers 14 residues.

CDR3 DNA: TGTGCCAGCAGCCAGACAGGGGGCTATGGCTACACCTTC. As protein: CASSQTGGYGYTF. This chain uses TRBV14 with TRBJ1-2, with 9 nucleotides matching TRBD1. CDR1 SGHDN and CDR2 FVKESK come from the germline V gene. Trimming took 3 bases from V and 4 from J; bases not matched to a gene: 0. The CDR3 is 13 amino acids.

The chain combines TRBV30 with TRBJ2-7; the D is unclear. The germline gives CDR1 GTSNPN, CDR2 SVGIG (reference sequence). Trimming stripped 3 bases from V and 6 bases from J, with 12 bases between. The CDR3 covers 12 residues. The CDR3 DNA follows: TGTGCCTGGAGGAGAGCAGGAAGCGAGCAGTACTTC. Its translation is CAWRRAGSEQYF.

The rearrangement uses TRBV7-2 and TRBJ2-3, with a possible D match to TRBD2 (6 bases). This CDR3 comprises 16 residues. With 5 bases removed from V and 4 bases from J, the gap between germline ends came to 19 bases. Germline CDR1 and CDR2: SGHTA and FQGNSA. For the CDR3, the DNA is TGTGCCAGCAGCGGGGCCGGGACTGGCGGGGCAGATACGCAGTATTTT. Protein product: CASSGAGTGGADTQYF.

This clone appeared once. This chain connects TRBV9 to TRBJ1-2, with TRBD1 matching over 7 bases. The V and J ends lost 4 bases and 6 bases, in that order; junction bases with no gene match: 9. CDR1 is SGDLS, CDR2 YYNGEE, per germline. The CDR3 totals 14 residues. In DNA form, the CDR3 reads TGTGCCAGCAGCATTACAGGGGCGAACCATGGCTACACCTTC. Translation: CASSITGANHGYTF.

The V and J genes are TRBV5-1 and TRBJ2-3; 7 nucleotides agree with TRBD1. The V gene's germline CDR1 is SGHRS and CDR2 YFSETQ. Trimming removed 1 base from V and 6 bases from J; junction bases left unmatched: 8. The CDR3 has 15 amino acids. The CDR3 reads CASSLFGGTEDTQYF. The CDR3 DNA sequence: TGCGCCAGCAGCTTGTTCGGTGGGACAGAGGATACGCAGTATTTT.

V and J are TRBV29-1 and TRBJ2-7; maybe TRBD2 (5 bases). CDR1 is SQVTM and CDR2 is ANQGSEA in the germline V gene. V dropped 5 bases and J dropped 0 bases, with 8 bases sitting between them. The CDR3 is 12 amino acids. CDR3 in DNA: TGCAGCGTTACTAGTTCCTCCTACGAGCAGTACTTC. Its protein product is CSVTSSSYEQYF.

The chain employs TRBV4-2 and TRBJ2-5; 9 bases match TRBD1. Germline-derived CDR1 and CDR2 are LGHNA and YNFKEQ. J gave up 4 bases and V 2 bases, and 5 bases lay outside the gene matches. The CDR3 totals 15 residues. DNA of the CDR3: TGTGCCAGCAGCCAAACCGGGACAGGGATAGAGACCCAGTACTTC. Residues: CASSQTGTGIETQYF.

V usage is TRBV6-5 and J usage is TRBJ2-3; a possible D gene is TRBD2 (6 bases). The germline V and J ends were trimmed by 1 base and 0 bases, with 8 bases remaining between them. The CDR3 is 15 amino acids. Germline-derived CDR1 and CDR2 are MNHEY and SVGAGI. CDR3 sequence reads: CASSYWRGSTDTQYF. CDR3 bases: TGTGCCAGCAGTTACTGGCGGGGAAGCACAGATACGCAGTATTTT.